A single sample gave rise to the 20 T cell receptor beta chains below, sequenced in a study of PD-1 blockade in classical Hodgkin lymphoma. The table came from immunoSEQ multiplex PCR; TCRdb's copy has only in-frame clones and leaves some out. This sample has about 43,000 clones; 73% occur once, and the top ten carry about 11%. There was relapse after autologous stem cell transplantation in every patient, and there was variation in brentuximab vedotin exposure. Sequencing was performed on peripheral blood mononuclear cells (PBMCs), taken at baseline. Receptor source: a human donor with classical Hodgkin lymphoma.

This clone came up once. The gene calls are TRBV10-3 and TRBJ2-7; D is unresolved. Trimming stripped 4 bases from V and 7 bases from J, with 14 bases between. This CDR3 spans 13 amino acids. Germline lookup yields CDR1 ENHRY and CDR2 SYGVKD. The CDR3 here is CAISVLDLKEQYF. DNA for the CDR3: TGTGCCATCAGTGTATTGGACCTAAAGGAGCAGTACTTC.

The genes are TRBV5-1 and TRBJ2-7, with D tentatively TRBD1 (5 bases). Per germline, CDR1 SGHRS and CDR2 YFSETQ. Trimming stripped 0 bases from V and 2 bases from J, with 12 bases between. The CDR3 spans 15 residues. CDR3 amino acids: CASSLGATATYEQYF. The CDR3 DNA sequence: TGCGCCAGCAGCTTGGGGGCGACAGCGACCTACGAGCAGTACTTC.

The chain combines TRBV27 with TRBJ2-6; TRBD1 is a possible D gene (6 bases). Germline CDR1 reads MNHEY; CDR2 reads SMNVEV (reference sequence). V lost 1 base and J 4 bases, leaving 11 bases between the germline ends. The length of the CDR3 is 16 residues. CDR3 in DNA: TGTGCCAGCAGTTTATTAGGGGGACCCGGGGCCAACGTCCTGACTTTC. Protein product: CASSLLGGPGANVLTF. Together with reference TRBV27 and TRBJ2-6, the CDR3 gives the full variable domain: EAQVTQNPRYLITVTGKKLTVTCSQNMNHEYMSWYRQDPGLGLRQIYYSMNVEVTDKGDVPEGYKVSRKEKRNFPLILESPSPNQTSLYFCASSLLGGPGANVLTFGAGSRLTVL.

In its sample, this clone was seen a few times. This rearrangement joins TRBV6-5 to TRBJ2-1, with TRBD2 matching 7 bases. Trimming cost V 5 bases and J 7 bases; bases outside gene matches: 8. The CDR3 has 14 amino acids. CDR1 MNHEY and CDR2 SVGAGI come from the germline V gene. The CDR3 coding sequence is TGTGCCAGCAGTATGGCGGGAGCCGCGAATGAGCAGTTCTTC. Amino acids: CASSMAGAANEQFF.

The chain links TRBV9 to TRBJ2-2; D is unresolved. V was pared by 2 bases and J by 5 bases, with 10 bases between. Per germline, CDR1 SGDLS and CDR2 YYNGEE. This CDR3 is built from 14 residues. The CDR3 region has the DNA TGTGCCAGCAGCGTGGGCAGAAAGACCGGGGAGCTGTTTTTT. It is translated as CASSVGRKTGELFF.

This chain joins TRBV5-6 and TRBJ2-7; TRBD2 matches 8 bases. Germline V lookup: CDR1 SGHDT, CDR2 YYEEEE. With V trimmed by 5 bases and J by 2 bases, 9 bases remained unmatched. The CDR3 has 15 amino acids. CDR3 sequence (DNA): TGTGCCAGCAGTCCAGCGGGACTAGGGGCCTACGAGCAGTACTTC. It translates to CASSPAGLGAYEQYF.

The V and J genes are TRBV13 and TRBJ1-1; D perhaps matches TRBD1 (6 bases). Germline assignment: CDR1 PRHDT and CDR2 FYEKMQ (reference sequence). V lost 5 bases, J lost 8 bases, and 9 bases lay in between. The CDR3 runs 11 residues. CDR3 sequence (DNA): TGTGCCAGCAGCGCCCAGGGGGAAGCTTTCTTT. The encoded protein is CASSAQGEAFF. Supplemented by reference TRBV13 and TRBJ1-1, the full variable domain reads AAGVIQSPRHLIKEKRETATLKCYPIPRHDTVYWYQQGPGQDPQFLISFYEKMQSDKGSIPDRFSAQQFSDYHSELNMSSLELGDSALYFCASSAQGEAFFGQGTRLTVV.

This sequence joins TRBV7-6 and TRBJ2-7; 9 bases fit TRBD1. V lost 6 bases to trimming and J lost 1 base; unmatched junction nucleotides: 10. The CDR3 covers 16 residues. Germline assignment: CDR1 SGHVS and CDR2 FNYEAQ. The CDR3 is CASSPAVGQGSYEQYF. CDR3 DNA: TGTGCCAGCAGTCCTGCTGTGGGACAGGGTTCCTACGAGCAGTACTTC.

Judged by abundance, this clone is large. The chain is built from TRBV7-9 and TRBJ2-7; D is ambiguous. V was trimmed by 2 bases and J by 6 bases, leaving 8 bases between them. Germline-derived CDR1 and CDR2 are SEHNR and FQNEAQ (reference sequence). This CDR3 has 12 residues. CDR3 amino acids: CASSLTVSEQYF. Written as DNA, the CDR3 is TGTGCCAGCAGCTTAACTGTGTCCGAGCAGTACTTC.

The chain's CDR3 is CAWTANSPLHF. The CDR3 DNA reads TGTGCCTGGACAGCTAATTCACCCCTCCACTTT. V usage is TRBV30 and J usage is TRBJ1-6; D remains ambiguous. V lost 4 bases and J lost 6, with 4 bases in between. The CDR3 loop spans 11 amino acids. Germline V gives CDR1 GTSNPN, CDR2 SVGIG (reference sequence).

This clone occurred a few times. J is TRBJ1-1 and V is TRBV30, with D tentatively TRBD1 (5 bases). Trimming cost V 5 bases and J 7 bases, with 17 bases left between them. The CDR3 length is 13 residues. Germline CDR1 GTSNPN, CDR2 SVGIG (reference sequence). CDR3 protein: CAWSRDLALEAFF. CDR3 bases: TGTGCCTGGTCGAGGGACCTTGCCCTTGAAGCTTTCTTT.

V gene TRBV11-3 combines with J gene TRBJ1-2, with D hard to call. Trimming removed 7 bases at V and 8 bases at J, with 17 bases between. CDR1 SGHNT and CDR2 YENEEA come from the germline V gene. The CDR3 loop spans 13 amino acids. The CDR3 bases are TGTGCCAGCACGTTGGTTGGAGGATACGGCTACACCTTC. Translation: CASTLVGGYGYTF.

A word on this clone: Germline and junction disagree at one end, which may indicate a read error. This chain uses TRBV28 with TRBJ2-3; D might be TRBD2 (5 bases). Germline V gene lookup returns CDR1 MDHEN and CDR2 SYDVKM. This CDR3 has 11 residues. CDR3 coding DNA: TGTGCCAGCAGTTCCGGGGTCCGTAGGGATTTT. It specifies CASSSGVRRDF.

This clone was detected only a few times. The rearrangement uses TRBV27 and TRBJ2-1; D is ambiguous. The CDR3 sequence is 12 residues long. CDR1 and CDR2 from the germline V gene are MNHEY and SMNVEV (reference sequence). V was clipped by 3 bases and J by 8 bases, with 8 bases between them. In DNA form, the CDR3 reads TGTGCCAGCAGTTTCCTTGTTGATGAGCAGTTCTTC. It encodes CASSFLVDEQFF.

This chain links TRBV9 with TRBJ2-7; D perhaps matches TRBD2 (5 bases). The CDR3 is made up of 15 amino acids. Germline V lookup: CDR1 SGDLS, CDR2 YYNGEE. V gave up 4 bases and J gave up 0 bases, with 14 bases separating them. The CDR3: CASSPGGLLSYEQYF. CDR3 sequence (DNA): TGTGCCAGCAGCCCCGGAGGCCTACTCTCCTACGAGCAGTACTTC.

The chain couples TRBV11-2 to TRBJ2-1; 8 nucleotides agree with TRBD1. The CDR3 is made up of 16 amino acids. Germline trimming cut 2 bases from V and 1 base from J; bases unmatched to any gene: 4. The germline gives CDR1 SGHAT, CDR2 FQNNGV. CDR3 DNA sequence: TGTGCCAGCAGCTTAATTCGGACAGGGTCCTACAATGAGCAGTTCTTC. Its protein is CASSLIRTGSYNEQFF.

This clone occurred once. The CDR3 nucleotides are TGTGCCAGCAGCCGACCGGGACTAGCGGGAGTAGGGTACAATGAGCAGTTCTTC. This encodes CASSRPGLAGVGYNEQFF. The chain is built from TRBV7-9 and TRBJ2-1; TRBD2 agrees at 14 bases. The CDR3 covers 18 residues. The V and J ends lost 5 bases and 4 bases, in that order; junction bases with no gene match: 10. Germline loops: CDR1 SEHNR, CDR2 FQNEAQ (reference sequence).

To note about this clone: The junction differs from germline at one of its ends, possibly a read error. CDR3: CASSEVGPLYF. The CDR3 DNA reads TGTGCCAGCAGTGAAGTTGGACCCCTGTACTTT. The chain couples TRBV6-1 to TRBJ1-1, with unresolved D. This CDR3 spans 11 amino acids. The germline gives CDR1 MNHNS, CDR2 SASEGT.

With respect to this clone: The same CDR3 is also encoded by other DNA sequences in this sample. V gene TRBV4-1 combines with J gene TRBJ2-2, with TRBD2 identical over 7 bases. The CDR3 loop spans 14 amino acids. V was clipped by 5 bases and J by 5 bases; unmatched bases: 5. Germline-derived CDR1 and CDR2 are MGHRA and YSYEKL. CDR3 sequence: CASSGLVGTGELFF. Written as DNA, the CDR3 is TGCGCCAGCAGCGGACTAGTCGGGACCGGGGAGCTGTTTTTT.

The chain uses TRBV7-8 and TRBJ1-6, with D uncertain. V was shortened by 4 bases and J by 8 bases, with 9 bases between the two germline ends. Germline-derived CDR1 and CDR2 are SGHVS and FQNEAQ. The CDR3 extends over 13 amino acids. The DNA of the CDR3 is TGTGCCAGCAGCTCTAATACTTATTCACCCCTCCACTTT. Amino acids: CASSSNTYSPLHF.